This T cell receptor beta chain was profiled in a study of cytomegalovirus exposure and HLA in healthy donors. Study-wide results and limits: Cytomegalovirus association was assigned to around 150 TCR beta chains.

Trimming removed 0 bases from V and 5 bases from J, with 12 bases in between. Germline V lookup: CDR1 SGHRS, CDR2 YFSETQ. This CDR3 region has 15 residues. For this clone: Its target is unknown.

Unrecorded immune exposure was likely among donors, who were nominally healthy when sampled. PCR employed 60 Vbeta and 13 Jbeta primers. Repertoires were generated with immunoSEQ multiplex PCR, while TCRdb's copy carries only in-frame clones and drops some. Its table records around 70,000 clones. The chain recombines TRBV5-1 with TRBJ2-1; perhaps TRBD1 as D (6 bases). This clonotype was sampled from a female donor in good health and CMV-seropositive. Material: PBMCs. The CDR3 DNA is TGCGCCAGCAGCTTGGAACAGGGCGCAAACAATGAGCAGTTCTTC. Translated: CASSLEQGANNEQFF. Looking up the rest from reference TRBV5-1 and TRBJ2-1 gives the full variable domain: KAGVTQTPRYLIKTRGQQVTLSCSPISGHRSVSWYQQTPGQGLQFLFEYFSETQRNKGNFPGRFSGRQFSNSRSEMNVSTLELGDSALYLCASSLEQGANNEQFFGPGTRLTVL.